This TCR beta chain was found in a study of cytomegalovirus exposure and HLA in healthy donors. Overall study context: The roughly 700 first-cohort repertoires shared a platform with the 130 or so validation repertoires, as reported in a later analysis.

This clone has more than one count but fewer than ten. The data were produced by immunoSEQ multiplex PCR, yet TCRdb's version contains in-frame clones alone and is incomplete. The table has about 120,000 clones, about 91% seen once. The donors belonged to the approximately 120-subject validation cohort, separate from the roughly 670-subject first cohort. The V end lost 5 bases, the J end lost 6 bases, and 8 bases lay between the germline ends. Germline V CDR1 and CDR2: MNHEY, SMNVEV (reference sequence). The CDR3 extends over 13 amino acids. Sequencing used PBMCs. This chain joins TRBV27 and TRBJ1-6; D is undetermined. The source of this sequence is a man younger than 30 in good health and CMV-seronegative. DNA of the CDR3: TGTGCCAGCAGTCTTACCAGTAATTCACCCCTCCACTTT. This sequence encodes CASSLTSNSPLHF.